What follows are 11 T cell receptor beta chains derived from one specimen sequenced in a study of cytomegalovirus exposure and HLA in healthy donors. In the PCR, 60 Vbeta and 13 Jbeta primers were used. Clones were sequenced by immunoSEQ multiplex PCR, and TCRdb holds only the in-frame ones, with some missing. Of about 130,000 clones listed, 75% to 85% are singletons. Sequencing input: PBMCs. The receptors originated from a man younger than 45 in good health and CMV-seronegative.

CDR3 DNA: TGTGCCTGGACCGGGTTCGCTAATGAAAAACTGTTTTTT. It codes for CAWTGFANEKLFF. The rearrangement joins TRBV30 to TRBJ1-4; D remains ambiguous. V lost 4 bases, J lost 3 bases, and 9 bases lay in between. The CDR3 has 13 amino acids. The germline V gene encodes CDR1 GTSNPN and CDR2 SVGIG (reference sequence). Full variable domain (rest looked up from reference TRBV30 and TRBJ1-4): SQTIHQWPATLVQPVGSPLSLECTVEGTSNPNLYWYRQAAGRGLQLLFYSVGIGQISSEVPQNLSASRPQDRQFILSSKKLLLSDSGFYLCAWTGFANEKLFFGSGTQLSVL.

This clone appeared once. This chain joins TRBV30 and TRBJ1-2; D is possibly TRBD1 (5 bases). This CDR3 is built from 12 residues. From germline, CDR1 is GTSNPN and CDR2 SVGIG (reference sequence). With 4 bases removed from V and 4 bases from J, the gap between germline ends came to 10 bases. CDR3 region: CAWTAGIYGYTF. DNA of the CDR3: TGTGCCTGGACCGCAGGGATCTATGGCTACACCTTC. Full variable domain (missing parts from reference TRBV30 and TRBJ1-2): SQTIHQWPATLVQPVGSPLSLECTVEGTSNPNLYWYRQAAGRGLQLLFYSVGIGQISSEVPQNLSASRPQDRQFILSSKKLLLSDSGFYLCAWTAGIYGYTFGSGTRLTVV.

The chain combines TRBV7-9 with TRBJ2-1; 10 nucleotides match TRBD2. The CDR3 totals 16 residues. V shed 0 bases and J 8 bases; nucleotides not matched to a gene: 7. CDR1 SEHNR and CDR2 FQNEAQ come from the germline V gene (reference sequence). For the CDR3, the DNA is TGTGCCAGCAGCTTAGCGCTAGCGGGAGTGATTCATGAGCAGTTCTTC. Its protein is CASSLALAGVIHEQFF.

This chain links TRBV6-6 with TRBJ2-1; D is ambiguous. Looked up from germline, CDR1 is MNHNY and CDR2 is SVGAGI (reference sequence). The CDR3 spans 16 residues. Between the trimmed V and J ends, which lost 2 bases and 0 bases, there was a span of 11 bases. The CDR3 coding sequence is TGTGCCAGCAGTTACGAAGCACCACCCTCCTACAATGAGCAGTTCTTC. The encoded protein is CASSYEAPPSYNEQFF.

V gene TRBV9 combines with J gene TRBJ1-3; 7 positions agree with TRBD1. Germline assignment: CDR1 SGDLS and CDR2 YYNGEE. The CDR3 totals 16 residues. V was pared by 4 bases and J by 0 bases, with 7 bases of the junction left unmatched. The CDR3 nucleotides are TGTGCCAGCAGCCCGCGACAGGGAATCTCTGGAAACACCATATATTTT. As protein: CASSPRQGISGNTIYF.

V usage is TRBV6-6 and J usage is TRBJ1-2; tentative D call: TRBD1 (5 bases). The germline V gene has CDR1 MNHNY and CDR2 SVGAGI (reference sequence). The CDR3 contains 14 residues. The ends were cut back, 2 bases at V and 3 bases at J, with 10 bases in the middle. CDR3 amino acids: CASSYRGVDYGYTF. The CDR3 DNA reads TGTGCCAGCAGTTACCGGGGGGTTGACTATGGCTACACCTTC.

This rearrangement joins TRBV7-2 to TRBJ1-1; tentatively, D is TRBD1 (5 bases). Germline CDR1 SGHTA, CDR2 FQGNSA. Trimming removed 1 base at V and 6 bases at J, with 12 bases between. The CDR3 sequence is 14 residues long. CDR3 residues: CASSLEGPPAEAFF. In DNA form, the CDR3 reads TGTGCCAGCAGCTTAGAGGGGCCCCCGGCTGAAGCTTTCTTT.

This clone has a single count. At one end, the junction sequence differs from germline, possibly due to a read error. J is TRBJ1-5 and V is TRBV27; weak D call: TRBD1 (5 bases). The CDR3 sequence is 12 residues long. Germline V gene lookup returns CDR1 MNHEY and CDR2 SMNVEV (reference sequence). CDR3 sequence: CASSSRVQPQNF. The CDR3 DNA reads TGTGCCAGCAGTTCCAGGGTACAGCCCCAGAATTTT.

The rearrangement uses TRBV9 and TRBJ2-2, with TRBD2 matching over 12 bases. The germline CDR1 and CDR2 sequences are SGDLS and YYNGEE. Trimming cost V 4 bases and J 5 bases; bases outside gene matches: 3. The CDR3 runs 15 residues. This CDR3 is CASSYGLAGTGELFF. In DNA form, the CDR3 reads TGTGCCAGCAGCTACGGACTAGCGGGAACCGGGGAGCTGTTTTTT.

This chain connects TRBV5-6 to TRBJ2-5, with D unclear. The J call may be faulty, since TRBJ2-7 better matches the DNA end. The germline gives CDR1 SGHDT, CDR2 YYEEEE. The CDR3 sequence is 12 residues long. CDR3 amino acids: CASSLESYEQYF. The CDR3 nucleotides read TGTGCCAGCAGCTTAGAGTCCTACGAGCAGTACTTC.

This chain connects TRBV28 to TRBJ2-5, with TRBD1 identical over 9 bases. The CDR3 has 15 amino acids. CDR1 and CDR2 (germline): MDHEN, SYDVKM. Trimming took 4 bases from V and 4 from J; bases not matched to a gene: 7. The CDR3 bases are TGTGCCAGCAGTTCGCCGCAGGGACAGGGAGAGACCCAGTACTTC. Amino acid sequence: CASSSPQGQGETQYF. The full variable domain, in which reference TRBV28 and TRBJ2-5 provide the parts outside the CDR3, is DVKVTQSSRYLVKRTGEKVFLECVQDMDHENMFWYRQDPGLGLRLIYFSYDVKMKEKGDIPEGYSVSREKKERFSLILESASTNQTSMYLCASSSPQGQGETQYFGPGTRLLVL.